A selection of T cell receptor beta chains follows, all from one sample in a study of blood T cell repertoires in COVID-19. Profiling relied on immunoSEQ multiplex PCR, and the TCRdb table lists in-frame clones only, not all of them. The table includes about 110,000 clones, about 88% detected once. The source material was peripheral blood. All receptors come from a human donor in a cohort sampled during active COVID-19. The CDR3 runs from the conserved cysteine through the conserved F or W. Fields, in order: V gene, D gene, J gene, CDR3 DNA, CDR3 protein. The D gene is left open where the match is weak.

TRBV7-8	.	TRBJ2-7	TGTGCCAGCAGCTTGGGTAGGGGATCCTACGAGCAGTACTTC	CASSLGRGSYEQYF
TRBV19	TRBD1	TRBJ2-2	TGTGCCAGTATGACCCAGGGGGCCGGCGGGGAGCTGTTTTTT	CASMTQGAGGELFF
TRBV18	TRBD1	TRBJ2-3	TGTGCCAGCTCAACGGGACAGGGAAACACAGATACGCAGTATTTT	CASSTGQGNTDTQYF
TRBV2	.	TRBJ2-3	TGTGCCAGCAGAGCTCTGGTAGCCACAGATACGCAGTATTTT	CASRALVATDTQYF
TRBV27	TRBD2	TRBJ2-1	TGTGCCAGCAGACTAGCGGGAGGGCCGAGACACAATGAGCAGTTCTTC	CASRLAGGPRHNEQFF
TRBV7-2	.	TRBJ1-2	TGTGCCAGCAGCCCGGACAGAAGGGATGGCTACACCTTC	CASSPDRRDGYTF
TRBV7-9	TRBD1	TRBJ2-1	TGTGCCAGCAGCTTAGAGACCGGGACAGCGAACAATGAGCAGTTCTTC	CASSLETGTANNEQFF
TRBV3-1/TRBV3-2	.	TRBJ2-3	TGTGCCAGCAGCCCTGCGATGAGGGGGGGAGGTTTGGATACGCAGTATTTT	CASSPAMRGGGLDTQYF
TRBV5-4	TRBD1	TRBJ1-2	TGTGCCAGCAGCTTACAGGGGGCAGACTATGGCTACACCTTC	CASSLQGADYGYTF
TRBV5-1	TRBD2	TRBJ2-3	TGCGCCAGCAGCTTCGGGGGGGCCGCAGATACGCAGTATTTT	CASSFGGAADTQYF
TRBV7-9	.	TRBJ2-5	TGTGCCAGCAGTCGATTGACAGGACGCCAAGAGACCCAGTACTTC	CASSRLTGRQETQYF
TRBV5-6	TRBD1	TRBJ2-7	TGTGCCAGCAGCTTGGCCCCGGGACAGGGGAATTCCTACGAGCAGTACTTC	CASSLAPGQGNSYEQYF
TRBV4-3	.	TRBJ2-4	TGCGCCAGCAGCCAAGAGTACCCATCGGGAAACATTCAGTACTTC	CASSQEYPSGNIQYF
TRBV9	.	TRBJ1-4	TGTGCCAGCAGCCAAACTACAGGGGAAAAACTGTTTTTT	CASSQTTGEKLFF
TRBV4-1	TRBD1	TRBJ1-1	TGCGCCAGCAGCCAAGATACTGGGGACAGGGCGGCTTTCTTT	CASSQDTGDRAAFF
TRBV4-2	TRBD2	TRBJ2-3	TGTGCCAGCAGCCAAGAACTAGCGGGAGGGGCAGATACGCAGTATTTT	CASSQELAGGADTQYF
TRBV6-1	.	TRBJ2-7	TGTGCCAGCAGTGAATCAGGGACTGCCTACGAGCAGTACTTC	CASSESGTAYEQYF
TRBV18	.	TRBJ2-1	TGTGCCAGCTCAGGGCTTCCCCGGGAGACGAATGAGCAGTTCTTC	CASSGLPRETNEQFF
TRBV28	TRBD2	TRBJ2-7	TGTGCCAGCAGTTTTAACGGCGGGAGGGCCGGCGAGCAGTACTTC	CASSFNGGRAGEQYF
TRBV18	.	TRBJ2-5	TGTGCCAGCTCACCCAAAGAGACCCAGTACTTC	CASSPKETQYF
TRBV7-9	.	TRBJ1-2	TGTGCCAGCAACAGCTTGAGTAGGAAGTGGGGCTACACCTTC	CASNSLSRKWGYTF
TRBV11-2	.	TRBJ2-1	TGTGCCAGCAGCTGGGGACTGAACCAGTACAATGAGCAGTTCTTC	CASSWGLNQYNEQFF
TRBV11-2	TRBD1	TRBJ2-5	TGTGCCAGCAGCTTATTCACAGGGGCTGAGACCCAGTACTTC	CASSLFTGAETQYF
TRBV10-3	.	TRBJ1-1	TGTGCCATCAGACCCTACAGTTACACTGAAGCTTTCTTT	CAIRPYSYTEAFF
TRBV16	TRBD2	TRBJ2-5	TGTGCCAGCAGCCAAATAAGGCTAGCGGGGCTGAGTCAAGAGACCCAGTACTTC	CASSQIRLAGLSQETQYF